These T cell receptor beta chains were read from a single sample in a study of T-cell memory formation after mild COVID-19. MiXCR, run by TCRdb on the 5' RACE reads, gives a single entry per CDR3 protein. The sample has fewer than 140,000 distinct CDR3 sequences, over 15% seen once. The material sequenced was PBMCs or a T cell subset sorted from them (not recorded which). Receptor source: an adult woman who had mild COVID-19 (a few samples of this study predate the infection). Cell type and time point are not known. Both conserved end residues are part of each CDR3. D genes are given only for firm matches. Only part of the rows carry a size: once, few, many, or a class if the clone is expanded.

j_gene | d_gene | abundance | v_gene | CDR3nt | CDR3aa
TRBJ2-7 | - | many | TRBV20-1 | TGCAGTGCTAGCCCAACAGTAGCGAACCGCAACTACGAGCAGTACTTC | CSASPTVANRNYEQYF
TRBJ2-1 | - | many | TRBV18 | TGTGCCAGCTCACCACCCGACGGGGATGAGCAGTTCTTC | CASSPPDGDEQFF
TRBJ2-2 | TRBD2 | few | TRBV7-6 | TGTGCCAGCAGCCCGGGACTAGCGGGGAGCACCGGGGAGCTGTTTTTT | CASSPGLAGSTGELFF
TRBJ2-3 | TRBD1 | many | TRBV5-1 | TGCGCCAGCAGCCCCGGACAGGGTGGTACCACAGATACGCAGTATTTT | CASSPGQGGTTDTQYF
TRBJ2-7 | TRBD2 | - | TRBV19 | TGTGCCAGTAAGACTAGCGAGTCCTACGAGCAGTACTTC | CASKTSESYEQYF
TRBJ2-5 | TRBD1 | - | TRBV6-5 | TGTGCCAGCAGTTTTCCGGGACAGGGGGCGAGGGAGACCCAGTACTTC | CASSFPGQGARETQYF
TRBJ1-4 | - | few | TRBV30 | TGTGCCTGGAGTGTACTGATGGAGCGAAAGGCAACTAATGAAAAACTGTTTTTT | CAWSVLMERKATNEKLFF
TRBJ2-7 | - | many | TRBV27 | TGTGCCAGCAGTATCGAAGAGGCCGGATTCTACGAGCAGTACTTC | CASSIEEAGFYEQYF
TRBJ2-7 | - | few | TRBV20-1 | TGCAGTGCTAGAACTAGTCTTGCCTACGAGCAGTACTTC | CSARTSLAYEQYF
TRBJ1-4 | - | - | TRBV4-1 | TGCGCCAGCAGCCCCGCAGCCAGGTCACGGGGTGAAAAACTGTTTTTT | CASSPAARSRGEKLFF
TRBJ2-7 | - | - | TRBV29-1 | TGCAGCGTTGAAGAACAGGGTACGTACGAGCAGTACTTC | CSVEEQGTYEQYF
TRBJ1-4 | - | - | TRBV5-1 | TGCGCCAGCAGCTCAGGGGCGGGTAATGAAAAACTGTTTTTT | CASSSGAGNEKLFF
TRBJ2-1 | TRBD2 | - | TRBV9 | TGTGCCAGCAGCGACGGACTAGCGGGAGATCTGGGTGAGCAGTTCTTC | CASSDGLAGDLGEQFF
TRBJ2-7 | - | - | TRBV30 | TGTGCCTGGAGGGGATTAGGACGGCAAGAGCAGTACTTC | CAWRGLGRQEQYF
TRBJ2-7 | TRBD1 | many | TRBV7-9 | TGTGCCAGCAGCTCCCGGGACAGACTGACCTACGAGCAGTACTTC | CASSSRDRLTYEQYF
TRBJ2-7 | - | - | TRBV7-6 | TGTGCCAGCAGCCCCTGGGGGGGGCTAGGGGACGAGCAGTACTTC | CASSPWGGLGDEQYF
TRBJ2-1 | TRBD2 | many | TRBV5-1 | TGCGCCAGCAGCCTGGGACTAGCGGATTCCTACAATGAGCAGTTCTTC | CASSLGLADSYNEQFF
TRBJ2-2 | - | many | TRBV27 | TGTGCCAGCACCTCCTGGGGAAGGGAGGCCGGGGAGCTGTTTTTT | CASTSWGREAGELFF
TRBJ2-7 | TRBD2 | - | TRBV5-1 | TGCGCCAGCAGCTTGGTCGGGGAACTAGCGGCCCCGCCCCGTTACGAGCAGTACTTC | CASSLVGELAAPPRYEQYF
TRBJ1-5 | TRBD1 | few | TRBV4-1 | TGCGCCAGCAGCCAAACAGGGGGAGGCAATCAGCCCCAGCATTTT | CASSQTGGGNQPQHF
TRBJ2-3 | TRBD2 | - | TRBV4-2 | TGTGCCAGCAGCCAAGCTTTAAGCGGGGGCACAGATACGCAGTATTTT | CASSQALSGGTDTQYF